Below, 15 T cell receptor beta chains from the same sample are listed, as sequenced in a study of T cells in Graves' hyperthyroidism and ophthalmopathy. RNA transcripts provided the source from which TCR beta CDR3 regions were amplified. In the first-round RT-PCR of the TCR CDR3, the HTBI primer set was used. TCRdb called the multiplex PCR reads again in MiXCR, with one record for every CDR3 protein. Of 600,000 or so distinct CDR3 sequences in the sample, about 14% were seen once. The sequencing sample was made of blood. Receptors originate from a woman aged 50 to 60 with Graves' ophthalmopathy.

This clonotype was seen repeatedly, ten times or more. The J gene is TRBJ1-1, the V gene TRBV28; 7 nucleotides agree with TRBD1. After removal of 5 bases from V and 5 bases from J, the junction contained 5 bases not matched to a gene. The germline V gene has CDR1 MDHEN and CDR2 SYDVKM. CDR3 length: 13 amino acids. The DNA for the CDR3 is TGTGCCAGCAGTCCGGTGACAGGGACTGAAGCTTTCTTT. It translates to CASSPVTGTEAFF.

This clonotype was picked up a small number of times. The chain combines TRBV29-1 with TRBJ2-1, with 9 bases identical to TRBD2. The CDR3 length is 13 residues. Trimming removed 8 bases from V and 8 bases from J; junction bases left unmatched: 10. Germline V lookup: CDR1 SQVTM, CDR2 ANQGSEA. CDR3 nucleotide sequence: TGCAGCCTCTTGGCTAGCGGGAATTATGAGCAGTTCTTC. Amino acids: CSLLASGNYEQFF.

This clonotype was found many times. This sequence joins TRBV2 and TRBJ1-2; TRBD1 is a possible D gene (6 bases). The CDR3 spans 16 residues. CDR1 and CDR2 (germline): SNHLY, FYNNEI. The V end lost 4 bases, the J end lost 4 bases, and 19 bases lay between the germline ends. This CDR3 reads CASSVKARDTGYGYTF. The DNA of the CDR3 is TGTGCCAGCAGTGTTAAAGCCCGGGACACAGGCTATGGCTACACCTTC. The full variable domain, completed using reference TRBV2 and TRBJ1-2, is EPEVTQTPSHQVTQMGQEVILRCVPISNHLYFYWYRQILGQKVEFLVSFYNNEISEKSEIFDDQFSVERPDGSNFTLKIRSTKLEDSAMYFCASSVKARDTGYGYTFGSGTRLTVV.

The rearrangement links TRBV20-1 to TRBJ2-1; 10 bases are shared with TRBD2. V lost 0 bases, J lost 4 bases, and 3 bases stayed unmatched. The CDR3 runs to 15 residues. Germline CDR1 is DFQATT and CDR2 is SNEGSKA (reference sequence). The CDR3 loop is CSARDTSGDYNEQFF. Here the CDR3 DNA reads TGCAGTGCTAGAGACACTAGCGGGGATTACAATGAGCAGTTCTTC.

The chain recombines TRBV19 with TRBJ1-5, with 8 bases that match TRBD1. The junction had 10 bases not matched to a gene; V was cut back by 9 bases and J by 3 bases. Germline-derived CDR1 and CDR2 are LNHDA and SQIVND (reference sequence). This CDR3 has 15 amino acids. CDR3 residues: CASTGTGGVNQPQHF. CDR3 sequence (DNA): TGTGCCAGCACCGGGACAGGCGGCGTCAATCAGCCCCAGCATTTT.

The table lists this clonotype with a few counts. The chain employs TRBV24-1 and TRBJ2-1, with 8 bases identical to TRBD1. CDR3 size: 15 residues. Germline CDR1 reads KGHDR; CDR2 reads SFDVKD. J was trimmed by 10 bases and V by 3 bases; bases with no gene match: 10. The CDR3 reads CATSDTGTGGGEQFF. CDR3 nucleotide sequence: TGTGCCACCAGTGATACCGGGACAGGCGGTGGCGAGCAGTTCTTC.

This clonotype has only a few counts. This chain uses TRBV28 with TRBJ1-6, with TRBD1 matching 10 bases. V was clipped by 8 bases and J by 10 bases; unmatched bases: 8. From germline, CDR1 is MDHEN and CDR2 SYDVKM. CDR3 length equals 14 residues. CDR3: CASLRDRGRSPLHF. The CDR3 nucleotides are TGTGCCAGCCTCAGGGACAGGGGTCGGTCACCCCTCCACTTT.

This clonotype was found a few times. The V and J genes are TRBV6-2 or TRBV6-3 and TRBJ2-1; 9 positions agree with TRBD2. Germline CDR1 and CDR2: MNHEY and SVGEGT. J gave up 1 base and V 6 bases, and 7 bases lay outside the gene matches. This CDR3 contains 16 residues. The CDR3 bases are TGTGCCAGCAGAGATCCGGGACTAGCTTCCTACAATGAGCAGTTCTTC. Protein product: CASRDPGLASYNEQFF.

The table lists this clonotype with many counts. V gene TRBV20-1 combines with J gene TRBJ2-3; possible D gene TRBD2, 6 bases. The CDR3 sequence is 14 residues long. Germline V gene lookup returns CDR1 DFQATT and CDR2 SNEGSKA (reference sequence). Trimming left V 1 base short and J 7 bases short, with 15 bases between. The CDR3 region is CSARVIAATHTQYF. Written as DNA, the CDR3 is TGCAGTGCTAGAGTAATAGCGGCCACTCATACGCAGTATTTT.

This clonotype was recorded many times. The rearrangement uses TRBV20-1 and TRBJ2-1, with D maybe TRBD1 (5 bases). V dropped 0 bases and J dropped 11 bases, with 17 bases sitting between them. Per germline, CDR1 DFQATT and CDR2 SNEGSKA (reference sequence). The CDR3 sequence is 14 residues long. CDR3 in DNA: TGCAGTGCTAGAGATCGGTTGGGGCAATCTAAGCAGTTCTTC. Translating it yields CSARDRLGQSKQFF.

This clonotype appeared many times. The chain combines TRBV12-3 or TRBV12-4 with TRBJ2-1; TRBD2 matches at 10 bases. The CDR3 totals 14 residues. V was pared by 5 bases and J by 6 bases, with 4 bases of the junction left unmatched. The CDR3 loop reads CASSPLAGSNEQFF. As DNA, the CDR3 is TGTGCCAGCAGTCCACTAGCGGGATCCAATGAGCAGTTCTTC.

This clonotype was recorded many times. The chain has TRBV7-2 and TRBJ2-7; 8 positions agree with TRBD2. CDR1 is SGHTA, CDR2 FQGNSA, per germline. V lost 5 bases to trimming and J lost 6 bases; unmatched junction nucleotides: 6. The CDR3 consists of 13 residues. The CDR3 coding sequence is TGTGCCAGCAGCCAGGGACTAGTACTCGAGCAGTACTTC. Protein sequence: CASSQGLVLEQYF.

The chain combines TRBV30 with TRBJ2-7, with 10 positions matching TRBD2. CDR1 is GTSNPN and CDR2 is SVGIG in the germline V gene (reference sequence). The junction had 4 bases not matched to a gene; V was cut back by 5 bases and J by 3 bases. The CDR3 is 13 amino acids. Here the CDR3 reads CAWGLAANYEQYF. The CDR3 DNA reads as TGTGCCTGGGGACTAGCGGCTAACTACGAGCAGTACTTC.

This clonotype has a handful of counts. This chain uses TRBV5-4 with TRBJ2-1, with D perhaps being TRBD1 or TRBD2 (5 bases each). Germline V gives CDR1 SGHNT, CDR2 YYREEE (reference sequence). V lost 0 bases and J lost 2, with 12 bases in between. The CDR3 contains 16 residues. DNA for the CDR3: TGTGCCAGCAGCTTGGGAGAGTCGGGACCCTACAATGAGCAGTTCTTC. This encodes CASSLGESGPYNEQFF.

This clonotype has more than one count but fewer than ten. The gene calls are TRBV18 and TRBJ1-3; no definite D call. The CDR3 is 14 residues long. Germline CDR1 and CDR2: KGHSH and LQKENI. V shed 2 bases and J shed 2 bases, with 7 bases lying between them. CDR3 amino acids: CASSPTKPGNTIYF. CDR3 bases: TGTGCCAGCTCACCAACCAAGCCTGGAAACACCATATATTTT.